One and the same sample provided the 24 T cell receptor beta chains below, sequenced in a study of control samples from healthy donors and cancer patients. Profiling relied on immunoSEQ multiplex PCR, and the TCRdb table lists in-frame clones only, not all of them. Among under 450,000 clones listed, around 90% were seen once. The sequencing input was PBMCs. The origin of the receptors is a man aged 40-49 years with head and neck cancer.

V usage is TRBV11-2 and J usage is TRBJ2-1, with D unresolved. V shed 7 bases and J shed 5 bases, with 12 bases lying between them. The CDR3 length is 13 residues. Germline V lookup: CDR1 SGHAT, CDR2 FQNNGV. CDR3 bases: TGTGCCAGCAATCCAGGAACGAACAATGAGCAGTTCTTC. Amino acid sequence: CASNPGTNNEQFF.

This chain uses TRBV27 with TRBJ1-6; 11 nucleotides line up with TRBD1. Germline trimming cut 5 bases from V and 6 bases from J; bases unmatched to any gene: 9. This CDR3 is 17 amino acids long. The germline gives CDR1 MNHEY, CDR2 SMNVEV (reference sequence). CDR3 coding DNA: TGTGCCAGCAGTCGTACTACCGGGACAGGGGGTAATTCACCCCTCCACTTT. This translates into CASSRTTGTGGNSPLHF.

The chain combines TRBV28 with TRBJ1-5; no definite D call. The CDR3 covers 12 residues. Germline V lookup: CDR1 MDHEN, CDR2 SYDVKM. V lost 3 bases and J 7 bases, leaving 7 bases between the germline ends. CDR3 residues: CASSLVGQPQHF. The CDR3 DNA reads as TGTGCCAGCAGTTTGGTCGGGCAGCCCCAGCATTTT.

The gene calls are TRBV7-3 and TRBJ2-7; 7 positions agree with TRBD2. The length of the CDR3 is 13 residues. The V gene's germline CDR1 is SGHTA and CDR2 FQGTGA. Germline trimming cut 1 base from V and 6 bases from J; bases unmatched to any gene: 3. CDR3 amino acids: CASSLMSGGEQYF. CDR3 in DNA: TGTGCCAGCAGCTTAATGTCGGGGGGCGAGCAGTACTTC.

This clone was found once. The chain has TRBV5-1 and TRBJ2-7; D is possibly TRBD1 (6 bases). Per germline, CDR1 SGHRS and CDR2 YFSETQ. V lost 4 bases and J 2 bases, leaving 13 bases between the germline ends. CDR3 length: 14 residues. The CDR3 reads CASSTGQRAYEQYF. CDR3 coding DNA: TGCGCCAGCAGCACCGGACAGAGAGCCTACGAGCAGTACTTC. Full variable domain (outside the CDR3, taken from reference TRBV5-1 and TRBJ2-7): KAGVTQTPRYLIKTRGQQVTLSCSPISGHRSVSWYQQTPGQGLQFLFEYFSETQRNKGNFPGRFSGRQFSNSRSEMNVSTLELGDSALYLCASSTGQRAYEQYFGPGTRLTVT.

The chain carries TRBV7-9 and TRBJ1-1, with 8 bases aligning to TRBD1. CDR1 is SEHNR, CDR2 FQNEAQ, per germline (reference sequence). The CDR3 covers 15 residues. V dropped 5 bases and J dropped 6; count of bases not matched to a gene: 11. The CDR3 DNA reads as TGTGCCAGCAGCCCCGCAGGGGGCCGAATTCCTGAAGCTTTCTTT. This gives the protein CASSPAGGRIPEAFF.

V usage is TRBV6-2 or TRBV6-3 and J usage is TRBJ1-6; D unclear. The CDR3 is 16 residues long. Germline values: CDR1 MNHEY, CDR2 SVGEGT. Trimming shortened V by 2 bases and J by 10 bases, and 18 bases separated the two germline ends. This CDR3 reads CASSYPGPSGSSPLHF. CDR3 sequence (DNA): TGTGCCAGCAGTTACCCGGGTCCGTCAGGTTCCTCACCCCTCCACTTT.

This chain uses TRBV9 with TRBJ1-2; possible D gene TRBD1, 6 bases. The CDR3 length is 16 residues. Deletions cut 6 bases from V and 8 bases from J, with 26 bases between. Per the germline V gene, CDR1 is SGDLS and CDR2 is YYNGEE. CDR3 in DNA: TGTGCCAGCACACGCGGAGGGGGTGCTCGGTTGGACGGCTACACCTTC. Its protein product is CASTRGGGARLDGYTF.

The chain has TRBV5-1 and TRBJ1-1; D unresolved. Germline V gives CDR1 SGHRS, CDR2 YFSETQ. V was trimmed by 0 bases and J by 8 bases, leaving 17 bases between them. There are 15 residues in the CDR3. In nucleotides, the CDR3 is TGCGCCAGCAGCTTGGCCGCGCCGTCTTCCAGCGAAGCTTTCTTT. Translating gives CASSLAAPSSSEAFF. The full variable domain, completed using reference TRBV5-1 and TRBJ1-1, is KAGVTQTPRYLIKTRGQQVTLSCSPISGHRSVSWYQQTPGQGLQFLFEYFSETQRNKGNFPGRFSGRQFSNSRSEMNVSTLELGDSALYLCASSLAAPSSSEAFFGQGTRLTVV.

The chain combines TRBV2 with TRBJ2-2; tentative D call: TRBD2 (6 bases). This CDR3 spans 14 amino acids. The germline V gene encodes CDR1 SNHLY and CDR2 FYNNEI. Between the trimmed V and J ends, which lost 8 bases and 6 bases, there was a span of 16 bases. Here the CDR3 DNA reads TGTGCCAGCTGGTCGGGGACTGCGGCCGGGGAGCTGTTTTTT. Its protein product is CASWSGTAAGELFF.

The chain employs TRBV19 and TRBJ1-1; D is perhaps TRBD1 (6 bases). This CDR3 has 15 residues. In germline, CDR1 is LNHDA, CDR2 SQIVND (reference sequence). Trimming shortened V by 5 bases and J by 10 bases, and 23 bases separated the two germline ends. The CDR3 loop is CASSLGQLALSGAFF. DNA for the CDR3: TGTGCCAGTAGTCTAGGACAGCTGGCGTTAAGTGGAGCTTTCTTT.

This chain links TRBV27 with TRBJ2-2; tentative D call: TRBD1 (6 bases). Germline V gene sequence: CDR1 MNHEY, CDR2 SMNVEV (reference sequence). Trimming took off 3 bases at V and 4 bases at J, with 12 bases between the two ends. The CDR3 sequence is 15 residues long. The CDR3 loop is CASSFSGAGTGELFF. CDR3 in DNA: TGTGCCAGCAGTTTTTCAGGGGCGGGCACCGGGGAGCTGTTTTTT.

This clone was recorded a few times. This chain uses TRBV28 with TRBJ1-1, with D uncertain. V gave up 0 bases and J gave up 9 bases, with 8 bases separating them. Germline assignment: CDR1 MDHEN and CDR2 SYDVKM. CDR3 length: 12 residues. The CDR3 is CASSLWSGQAFF. The CDR3 coding sequence is TGTGCCAGCAGTTTATGGTCAGGACAAGCTTTCTTT.

The chain joins TRBV7-3 to TRBJ2-3; unclear D gene. The length of the CDR3 is 13 residues. CDR1 SGHTA and CDR2 FQGTGA come from the germline V gene. Trimming took off 3 bases at V and 8 bases at J, with 12 bases between the two ends. The CDR3 protein is CASSFNREGTQYF. The DNA of the CDR3 is TGTGCCAGCAGCTTTAACAGAGAAGGTACGCAGTATTTT.

This clone was counted a single time. The V gene is TRBV5-5, the J gene TRBJ2-5; D ambiguous. Germline V lookup: CDR1 SGHKS, CDR2 YYEKEE (reference sequence). Trimming left V 0 bases short and J 5 bases short, with 8 bases between. The CDR3 runs to 13 residues. The CDR3 nucleotides read TGTGCCAGCAGCTTGGGCGCCGAGGAGACCCAGTACTTC. Protein: CASSLGAEETQYF.

V is TRBV2 and J is TRBJ1-1; D gene uncertain. Germline V CDR1 and CDR2: SNHLY, FYNNEI. This CDR3 region has 11 residues. Between the trimmed V and J ends, which lost 4 bases and 6 bases, there was a span of 6 bases. The CDR3 DNA reads as TGTGCCAGCAGTGGTAAAGCTGAAGCTTTCTTT. Its translation is CASSGKAEAFF.

V gene TRBV2 combines with J gene TRBJ2-4, with 9 bases aligning to TRBD2. Germline CDR1 is SNHLY and CDR2 is FYNNEI. This CDR3 comprises 17 residues. V lost 4 bases and J lost 6; bases outside the gene matches: 13. This CDR3 reads CASSASGGGRALNIQYF. CDR3 coding DNA: TGTGCCAGCAGTGCTTCGGGGGGCGGGAGGGCCTTAAACATTCAGTACTTC.

The gene calls are TRBV19 and TRBJ2-1; D remains ambiguous. The ends were cut back, 3 bases at V and 7 bases at J, with 7 bases in the middle. Looked up from germline, CDR1 is LNHDA and CDR2 is SQIVND (reference sequence). The CDR3 spans 12 residues. The CDR3 loop reads CASSMSTNEQFF. CDR3 in DNA: TGTGCCAGTAGTATGTCGACAAATGAGCAGTTCTTC.

The CDR3 loop is CASRETGYNQPQHF. In DNA form, the CDR3 reads TGTGCCAGCCGTGAGACAGGCTACAATCAGCCCCAGCATTTT. This rearrangement joins TRBV5-8 to TRBJ1-5, with a possible D match to TRBD1 (6 bases). Looked up from germline, CDR1 is SGHTS and CDR2 is YDEGEE. Trimming cost V 7 bases and J 3 bases, with 14 bases left between them. There are 14 residues in the CDR3. Variable domain in full (rest from reference TRBV5-8 and TRBJ1-5): EAGVTQSPTHLIKTRGQQATLRCSPISGHTSVYWYQQALGLGLQFLLWYDEGEERNRGNFPPRFSGRQFPNYSSELNVNALELEDSALYLCASRETGYNQPQHFGDGTRLSIL.

This chain connects TRBV4-2 to TRBJ2-2; D perhaps matches TRBD2 (7 bases). CDR1 and CDR2 (germline): LGHNA, YNFKEQ. Trimming removed 0 bases at V and 3 bases at J, with 14 bases between. The CDR3 loop spans 17 amino acids. CDR3 region: CASSQDKGGTYTGELFF. The CDR3 DNA reads TGTGCCAGCAGCCAAGATAAGGGGGGGACGTACACCGGGGAGCTGTTTTTT.

The V and J genes are TRBV2 and TRBJ1-2; 8 bases map to TRBD1. This CDR3 spans 14 amino acids. The V and J ends lost 9 bases and 4 bases, in that order; junction bases with no gene match: 10. Germline V lookup: CDR1 SNHLY, CDR2 FYNNEI. DNA for the CDR3: TGTGCCAGGGCCGGGGCAGGGGGCGGCTATGGCTACACCTTC. Protein sequence: CARAGAGGGYGYTF.

The rearrangement uses TRBV24-1 and TRBJ2-5; 9 bases are shared with TRBD1. V lost 4 bases to trimming and J lost 2 bases; unmatched junction nucleotides: 16. Germline V lookup: CDR1 KGHDR, CDR2 SFDVKD. The CDR3 covers 19 residues. CDR3 DNA sequence: TGTGCCACCAGTGAAGCCCCGGGACAGGGTTCGGGTAAACAAGAGACCCAGTACTTC. This encodes CATSEAPGQGSGKQETQYF.

V and J are TRBV24-1 and TRBJ1-5; 7 nucleotides match TRBD1. CDR1 is KGHDR, CDR2 SFDVKD, per germline. This CDR3 has 16 amino acids. V was clipped by 7 bases and J by 0 bases; unmatched bases: 8. For the CDR3, the DNA is TGTGCCACCAGAAGAGGGACAGCACTTAGCAATCAGCCCCAGCATTTT. Translated, it gives CATRRGTALSNQPQHF.

The chain joins TRBV19 to TRBJ2-1; D might be TRBD2 (7 bases). The CDR3 has 16 amino acids. The germline CDR1 and CDR2 sequences are LNHDA and SQIVND (reference sequence). V gave up 8 bases and J gave up 1 base, with 18 bases separating them. In nucleotides, the CDR3 is TGTGCCAGTCGGTTGGGGGCTAGCGGTTCCTACAATGAGCAGTTCTTC. It is translated as CASRLGASGSYNEQFF.